The rows below give T cell receptor beta chains drawn from one sample of a study of STAT5B mutations in CD4+ large granular lymphocyte leukemia. Produced via immunoSEQ multiplex PCR; TCRdb's table is partial and in-frame only. The repertoire holds 25,000 to 35,000 clones, with 78% as singletons. The sequenced sample was CD4+ T cells from blood buffy coats. The receptors here all came from a human donor in good health. Each CDR3 is given with its conserved first and last residue. Fields, in order: clone size, CDR3 length, V gene, CDR3 protein. Clone size is given for some rows only: seen once, a few or many times, or a class if the clone is expanded.

clone_size: -
cdr3_length: 16
v_call: TRBV7-3
cdr3_aa: CASSQPGDRNTGELFF

clone_size: -
cdr3_length: 14
v_call: TRBV15
cdr3_aa: CATSPTDGDTEAFF

clone_size: -
cdr3_length: 14
v_call: TRBV11-2
cdr3_aa: CASSYRVGANVLTF

clone_size: -
cdr3_length: 15
v_call: TRBV11-1
cdr3_aa: CASSYSRPIYNEQFF

clone_size: -
cdr3_length: 16
v_call: TRBV12-5
cdr3_aa: CASGLQATGHVGGQYF

clone_size: once
cdr3_length: 16
v_call: TRBV7-7
cdr3_aa: CASSPSRQGITGELFF

clone_size: -
cdr3_length: 19
v_call: TRBV7-6
cdr3_aa: CASSLPSRGTAFLFYEQYF

clone_size: -
cdr3_length: 16
v_call: TRBV28
cdr3_aa: CASSGLGTGNTDTQYF

clone_size: -
cdr3_length: 14
v_call: TRBV5-1
cdr3_aa: CASSPGQGSQPQHF

clone_size: -
cdr3_length: 14
v_call: TRBV28
cdr3_aa: CASSLYGGNTEAFF

clone_size: few
cdr3_length: 16
v_call: TRBV28
cdr3_aa: CASSPWIRSGNQPQHF

clone_size: -
cdr3_length: 15
v_call: TRBV6-5
cdr3_aa: CASSYSGTATDTQYF

clone_size: few
cdr3_length: 14
v_call: TRBV30
cdr3_aa: CAWSRQGRDTEAFF

clone_size: -
cdr3_length: 15
v_call: TRBV28
cdr3_aa: CASSLWGGRDTEAFF

clone_size: -
cdr3_length: 14
v_call: TRBV5-1
cdr3_aa: CASRVEGGTDTQYF

clone_size: -
cdr3_length: 14
v_call: TRBV30
cdr3_aa: CAWRPSGPTDTQYF

clone_size: -
cdr3_length: 12
v_call: TRBV5-6
cdr3_aa: CASSRGGPEAFF

clone_size: -
cdr3_length: 14
v_call: TRBV5-8
cdr3_aa: CASSPGQGDYGYTF

clone_size: -
cdr3_length: 14
v_call: TRBV7-2
cdr3_aa: CASSLGSRAGGYTF

clone_size: -
cdr3_length: 14
v_call: TRBV9
cdr3_aa: CASSTIRDTGEQYF

clone_size: once
cdr3_length: 14
v_call: TRBV11-3
cdr3_aa: CASRHRGLYNEQFF

clone_size: -
cdr3_length: 15
v_call: TRBV11-2
cdr3_aa: CASSTSELNTGELFF

clone_size: -
cdr3_length: 14
v_call: TRBV5-6
cdr3_aa: CASSLGHGDTEAFF

clone_size: -
cdr3_length: 15
v_call: TRBV23-1
cdr3_aa: CASSQPPQSSHEQYF

clone_size: -
cdr3_length: 17
v_call: TRBV28
cdr3_aa: CASSSPIYLPNTGELFF

clone_size: -
cdr3_length: 15
v_call: TRBV9
cdr3_aa: CASSVGGASYNEQFF

clone_size: -
cdr3_length: 12
v_call: TRBV6-6
cdr3_aa: CASSLDKQEQFF

clone_size: -
cdr3_length: 12
v_call: TRBV6-5
cdr3_aa: CASSPGNYEQYF

clone_size: -
cdr3_length: 12
v_call: TRBV28
cdr3_aa: CASQTGVGEQFF

clone_size: -
cdr3_length: 20
v_call: TRBV28
cdr3_aa: CASSFCRGPLPEATNEKLFF

clone_size: -
cdr3_length: 14
v_call: TRBV1
cdr3_aa: CTICDGADTGELFF

clone_size: -
cdr3_length: 15
v_call: TRBV7-3
cdr3_aa: CASSLTQGITDTQYF

clone_size: -
cdr3_length: 17
v_call: TRBV4-1
cdr3_aa: CASSQASTGSFFTEAFF